The clone carrying this TCR beta chain was counted a few times. What it binds is not known. These data come from a study of a mutant IDH1 vaccine in newly diagnosed glioma. Study details: Mean patient age was approximately 40 years; 62.5% were male and around 38% female.

Time point here: week 47, end of study. All doses held 300 ug of mutant IDH1 20-mer peptide, with topical imiquimod. Germline assignment: CDR1 SNHLY and CDR2 FYNNEI. This CDR3 is 13 amino acids long. Trimming removed 5 bases from V and 4 bases from J, with 11 bases in between. TCRdb keeps only in-frame clones here, not all; method: immunoSEQ multiplex PCR. The table lists around 33,000 clones, approximately 90% of them singletons. This chain uses TRBV2 with TRBJ1-1; D is unclear. This receptor was identified in a woman aged 25-40 years with glioma. The sample consisted of PBMCs, taken from a glioma patient whose treatment included an IDH1 peptide vaccine. The CDR3 loop reads CASSRDLGTEAFF. In DNA, the CDR3 is TGTGCCAGCAGTCGGGATTTGGGCACTGAAGCTTTCTTT.